This passage covers 9 T cell receptor beta chains from one sample sequenced in a study of shared clonotypes between healthy human individuals. Naive-designated CD8 cells lacked CD45RO, were positively enriched for CCR7, and omitted terminally differentiated effector memory CD45RA+ cells. Clones were read by immunoSEQ multiplex PCR, and TCRdb kept only the in-frame ones, dropping some. The profile shows around 2.1 million clones, around 93% of them singletons. Input material: naive CD8+ T cells from PBMCs. The receptors originated from a man in his late teens or twenties in good health. Some clones in this sample may be carry-over from other donors' samples.

This clone was seen once. This chain uses TRBV18 with TRBJ2-5; 12 positions agree with TRBD2. Germline assignment: CDR1 KGHSH and CDR2 LQKENI. This CDR3 contains 16 residues. The ends lost 7 bases at V and 9 bases at J; junction bases unmatched: 15. CDR3 loop: CASCDGTSGPSGAQYF. The CDR3 DNA is TGTGCCAGCTGCGACGGGACTAGCGGGCCGAGTGGGGCCCAGTACTTC.

This chain uses TRBV7-9 with TRBJ2-2; D unresolved. From germline, CDR1 is SEHNR and CDR2 FQNEAQ (reference sequence). V dropped 2 bases and J dropped 5 bases, with 12 bases sitting between them. The length of the CDR3 is 15 residues. CDR3 sequence reads: CASSLTPVGTGELFF. The CDR3 DNA follows: TGTGCCAGCAGCTTAACACCCGTGGGAACCGGGGAGCTGTTTTTT.

The J gene is TRBJ2-5, the V gene TRBV27; a weak D match, TRBD2 (6 bases). The V gene lost 1 base and the J gene lost 0 bases, with 9 bases spanning the gap. The CDR3 is 15 amino acids. From germline, CDR1 is MNHEY and CDR2 SMNVEV (reference sequence). In DNA form, the CDR3 reads TGTGCCAGCAGTTTATTTGGGGGGAACCAAGAGACCCAGTACTTC. This encodes CASSLFGGNQETQYF.

The chain employs TRBV27 and TRBJ2-7; 10 bases are shared with TRBD2. Unmatched junction bases numbered 8, after V lost 7 bases and J lost 5 bases. Germline V CDR1 and CDR2: MNHEY, SMNVEV (reference sequence). This CDR3 contains 14 residues. CDR3 bases: TGTGCCAGCAATCACGGGACTAGCGTAAACGAGCAGTACTTC. Translating gives CASNHGTSVNEQYF.

This chain joins TRBV10-3 and TRBJ2-2; TRBD2 agrees at 10 bases. Germline CDR1 ENHRY, CDR2 SYGVKD. V was pared by 1 base and J by 2 bases, with 13 bases of the junction left unmatched. The CDR3 has 20 residues. CDR3 sequence reads: CAISEFPRLAGDINTGELFF. The CDR3, as DNA: TGTGCCATCAGTGAGTTTCCGCGGCTAGCGGGAGACATTAACACCGGGGAGCTGTTTTTT.

This rearrangement joins TRBV27 to TRBJ2-1; tentatively, D is TRBD1 (6 bases). Deletions cut 7 bases from V and 7 bases from J, with 17 bases between. Germline V CDR1 and CDR2: MNHEY, SMNVEV (reference sequence). CDR3 length equals 14 residues. CDR3 sequence (DNA): TGTGCCAGCACCAGGTCAGGGGCAGGAAATGAGCAGTTCTTC. Translating it yields CASTRSGAGNEQFF.

This chain joins TRBV4-1 and TRBJ1-5, with D possibly TRBD1 on 5 matching bases. This CDR3 has 13 residues. Trimming cost V 2 bases and J 6 bases, with 8 bases left between them. Germline CDR1 is MGHRA and CDR2 is YSYEKL. The CDR3 is CASSQFGAQPQHF. The DNA of the CDR3 is TGCGCCAGCAGCCAATTTGGGGCTCAGCCCCAGCATTTT.

The chain links TRBV27 to TRBJ2-7, with D perhaps assigned TRBD1 or TRBD2 (5 bases each). The germline CDR1 and CDR2 sequences are MNHEY and SMNVEV (reference sequence). With 8 bases removed from V and 3 bases from J, the gap between germline ends came to 14 bases. There are 13 residues in the CDR3. The CDR3 reads CASALGRNYEQYF. CDR3 nucleotides: TGTGCCAGCGCCCTGGGACGGAACTACGAGCAGTACTTC.

The V gene is TRBV6-1, the J gene TRBJ1-2; D is possibly TRBD1 (5 bases). Trimming shortened V by 4 bases and J by 0 bases, and 15 bases separated the two germline ends. In germline, CDR1 is MNHNS, CDR2 SASEGT. The CDR3 is 16 amino acids. The CDR3 DNA reads as TGTGCCAGCAGTGTCTGGGGGGACGGCGCTAACTATGGCTACACCTTC. Its protein product is CASSVWGDGANYGYTF.